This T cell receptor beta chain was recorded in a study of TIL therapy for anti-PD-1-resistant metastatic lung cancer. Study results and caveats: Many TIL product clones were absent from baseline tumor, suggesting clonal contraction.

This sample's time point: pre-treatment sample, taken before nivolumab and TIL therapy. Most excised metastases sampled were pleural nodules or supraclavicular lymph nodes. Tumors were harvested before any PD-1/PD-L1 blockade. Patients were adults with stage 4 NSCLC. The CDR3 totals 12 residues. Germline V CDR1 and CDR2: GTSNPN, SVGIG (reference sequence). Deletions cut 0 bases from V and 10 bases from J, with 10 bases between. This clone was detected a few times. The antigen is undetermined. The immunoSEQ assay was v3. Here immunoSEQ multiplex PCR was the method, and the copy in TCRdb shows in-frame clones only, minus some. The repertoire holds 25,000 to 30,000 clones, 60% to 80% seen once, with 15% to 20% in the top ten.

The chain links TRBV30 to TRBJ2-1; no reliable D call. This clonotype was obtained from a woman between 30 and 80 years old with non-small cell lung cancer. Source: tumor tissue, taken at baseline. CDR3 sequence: CAWSVFEIEQFF. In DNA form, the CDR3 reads TGTGCCTGGAGTGTTTTTGAGATAGAGCAGTTCTTC.